This T cell receptor beta chain was sequenced during a study of cytomegalovirus exposure and HLA in healthy donors. Study-level background: For the roughly 400 genotyped donors, 80% to 90% fell within the Caucasian-associated ancestry cluster.

Notes on the study in general: A highly shared variant cluster was judged a likely technical artifact. Other equally common chains were less clonally expanded than HLA-associated TCR beta chains, a later analysis showed.

With 60 Vbeta and 13 Jbeta primers, the PCR was carried out. In the source study's methods: About 80 million unique TCR beta chains, 9.5 million to 11 million of them shared, were counted by a later analysis. Clones were sequenced by immunoSEQ multiplex PCR, and TCRdb holds only the in-frame ones, with some missing. Clonal size and the V and J genes are those of that table, whereas D and trimming came from the DNA. There are about 130,000 clones in the sample; just over 75% occur only once, and around 1.9% lies in the top ten. This clone was observed a few times. Its antigen is not known. Germline V gene data show CDR1 as SGHDT and CDR2 as YYEEEE. V trimming: 0 bases; J trimming: 2 bases; junction bases outside the gene matches: 5. This CDR3 contains 15 residues.

The receptor was isolated from a woman aged 45-60 years in good health and CMV-seronegative. The V and J genes are TRBV5-6 and TRBJ2-7, with 7 bases lining up with TRBD2. Source material: PBMCs. The CDR3 loop is CASSLGGGITYEQYF. The CDR3 coding sequence is TGTGCCAGCAGCTTGGGCGGGGGAATTACCTACGAGCAGTACTTC.